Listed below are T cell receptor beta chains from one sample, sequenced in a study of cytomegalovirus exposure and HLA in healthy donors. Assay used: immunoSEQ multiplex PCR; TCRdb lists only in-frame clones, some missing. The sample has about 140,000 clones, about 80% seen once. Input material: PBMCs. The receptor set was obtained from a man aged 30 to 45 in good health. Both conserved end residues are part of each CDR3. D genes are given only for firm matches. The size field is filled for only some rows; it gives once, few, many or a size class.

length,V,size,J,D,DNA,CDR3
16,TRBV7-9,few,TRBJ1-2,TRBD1,TGTGCCAGCAGCTTAGCTGGGACAGGGGTTGACTATGGCTACACCTTC,CASSLAGTGVDYGYTF
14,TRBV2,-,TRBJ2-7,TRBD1,TGTGCCAGCAGCGCTGACAGGGGCCCCTACGAGCAGTACTTC,CASSADRGPYEQYF
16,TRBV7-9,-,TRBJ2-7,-,TGTGCCAGCAGCTTAGACCCCCCCGCGCCTTCCTACGAGCAGTACTTC,CASSLDPPAPSYEQYF
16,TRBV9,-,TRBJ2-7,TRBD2,TGTGCCAGCAGCGTGGGTAGCGGGAGAGCTGCCTACGAGCAGTACTTC,CASSVGSGRAAYEQYF
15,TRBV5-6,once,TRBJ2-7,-,TGTGCCAGCAGCTTGAACTGGGCAGGCCTCTACGAGCAGTACTTC,CASSLNWAGLYEQYF
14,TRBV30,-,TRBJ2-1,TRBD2,TGTGCCTGGACCTTAGCGGGAGGTTTGGGTGAGCAGTTCTTC,CAWTLAGGLGEQFF
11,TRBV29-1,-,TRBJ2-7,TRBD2,TGCAGCGGCTTGGGGGGGAACGAGCAGTACTTC,CSGLGGNEQYF
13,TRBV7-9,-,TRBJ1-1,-,TGTGCCAGCAGCTTACAGGGGCGGACTGAAGCTTTCTTT,CASSLQGRTEAFF
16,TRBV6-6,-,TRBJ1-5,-,TGTGCCAGCAGTACGGGGACACTGAATAGCAATCAGCCCCAGCATTTT,CASSTGTLNSNQPQHF
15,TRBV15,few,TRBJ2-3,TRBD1,TGTGCCACCAGCAGTCAGACAGGGGGCACAGATACGCAGTATTTT,CATSSQTGGTDTQYF
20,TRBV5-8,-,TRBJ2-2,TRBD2,TGTGCCAGCAGCCCCCCTACCGGGACTAGCGGGGACCTCAACACCGGGGAGCTGTTTTTT,CASSPPTGTSGDLNTGELFF
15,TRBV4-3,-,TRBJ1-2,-,TGCGCCAGCAGCCAAACTAGATATGCTAACTATGGCTACACCTTC,CASSQTRYANYGYTF
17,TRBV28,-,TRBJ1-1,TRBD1,TGTGCCAGCAGTCTACTCGGGACAGGGGTTATTGACACTGAAGCTTTCTTT,CASSLLGTGVIDTEAFF
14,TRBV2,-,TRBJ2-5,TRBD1,TGTGCCAGCAGTGAAACCGGGACAGGGGAAGGCCAGTACTTC,CASSETGTGEGQYF
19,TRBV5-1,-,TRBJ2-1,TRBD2,TGCGCCAGCAGCTGGGGACTAGCGGGAGCATTGAGGGGTTACAATGAGCAGTTCTTC,CASSWGLAGALRGYNEQFF
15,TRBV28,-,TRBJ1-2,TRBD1,TGTGCCAGCACCAGACAGGGGGTGCAATCCTATGGCTACACCTTC,CASTRQGVQSYGYTF
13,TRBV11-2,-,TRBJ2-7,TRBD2,TGTGCCAGCAGCATTAGCGGGACCTACGAGCAGTACTTC,CASSISGTYEQYF
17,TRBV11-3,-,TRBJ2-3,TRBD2,TGTGCCAGCAGCCCAGGACTAGCGGGAGGCAATTCAGATACGCAGTATTTT,CASSPGLAGGNSDTQYF
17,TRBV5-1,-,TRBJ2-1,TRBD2,TGCGCCAGCAGCTTGCTAGGCGCTAGCGGGAGCCCGCATGAGCAGTTCTTC,CASSLLGASGSPHEQFF
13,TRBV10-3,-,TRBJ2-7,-,TGTGCCATCAGACCGACAGAAACCTACGAGCAGTACTTC,CAIRPTETYEQYF
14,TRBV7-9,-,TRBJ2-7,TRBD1,TGTGCCAGCAGCTCTAGGGACAGGGTCTACGAGCAGTACTTC,CASSSRDRVYEQYF
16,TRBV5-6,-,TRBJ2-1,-,TGTGCCAGCAGATATCGCCCCTGGAGCCCCAACAATGAGCAGTTCTTC,CASRYRPWSPNNEQFF
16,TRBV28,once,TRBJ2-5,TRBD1,TGTGCCAGCAGTTCTGGCCGGGACAGGTTCCAAGAGACCCAGTACTTC,CASSSGRDRFQETQYF
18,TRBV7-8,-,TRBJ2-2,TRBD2,TGTGCCAGCAGCTTAGCCTTCGTCGGGGGACTAGTCACCGGGGAGCTGTTTTTT,CASSLAFVGGLVTGELFF
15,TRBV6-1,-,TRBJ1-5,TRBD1,TGTGCCAGCAGTCCCGACAGGGGTGGTAATCAGCCCCAGCATTTT,CASSPDRGGNQPQHF
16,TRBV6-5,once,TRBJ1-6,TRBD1,TGTGCCAGCAGTTACTCGAATCAGGGGGCTGGGTCACCCCTCCACTTT,CASSYSNQGAGSPLHF
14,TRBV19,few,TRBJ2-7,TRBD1,TGTGCCAGTACTCCGGACAGGGTTAGTGACGAGCAGTACTTC,CASTPDRVSDEQYF
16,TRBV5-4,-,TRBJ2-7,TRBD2,TGTGCCAGCAGCTTGTCCAGGACTAGCGACTCCTACGAGCAGTACTTC,CASSLSRTSDSYEQYF
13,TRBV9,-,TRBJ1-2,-,TGTGCCAGCAGCGTGAGTACAGGGCATGGCTACACCTTC,CASSVSTGHGYTF
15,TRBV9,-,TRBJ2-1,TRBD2,TGTGCCAGCAGCTCCCGCCCTCTAAGCGGGGACGAGCAGTTCTTC,CASSSRPLSGDEQFF
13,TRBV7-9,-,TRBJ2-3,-,TGTGCCAGCAGTATTCAGGGAACAGATACGCAGTATTTT,CASSIQGTDTQYF
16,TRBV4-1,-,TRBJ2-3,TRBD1,TGCGCCAGCAGCCAGCAGGGGGACGGACACACAGATACGCAGTATTTT,CASSQQGDGHTDTQYF
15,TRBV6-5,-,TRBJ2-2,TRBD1,TGTGCCAGCAGCCCCCAGGGGGCGGTGACCGGGGAGCTGTTTTTT,CASSPQGAVTGELFF
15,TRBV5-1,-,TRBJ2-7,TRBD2,TGCGCCAGCGCGCGGGGCGGGAGGGATACCTACGAGCAGTACTTC,CASARGGRDTYEQYF
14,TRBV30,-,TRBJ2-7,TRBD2,TGTGCCTGGAGTGGACTAGCGGGAGAGTACGAGCAGTACTTC,CAWSGLAGEYEQYF
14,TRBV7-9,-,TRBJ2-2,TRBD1,TGTGCCAGCAGGACAGGGGGCTACACCGGGGAGCTGTTTTTT,CASRTGGYTGELFF
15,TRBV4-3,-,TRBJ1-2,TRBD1,TGCGCCAGCAGCCGCAACAGGGGGCTCGACTATGGCTACACCTTC,CASSRNRGLDYGYTF
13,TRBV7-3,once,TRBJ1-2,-,TGTGCCAGCAGCCCGGGACAAAACTATGGCTACACCTTC,CASSPGQNYGYTF
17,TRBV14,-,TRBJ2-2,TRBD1,TGTGCCAGCAGCCAACTATCTGGACAGGGCCACACCGGGGAGCTGTTTTTT,CASSQLSGQGHTGELFF
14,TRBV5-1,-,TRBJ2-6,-,TGCGCCAGCAGTACAGACTCTGGGGCCAACGTCCTGACTTTC,CASSTDSGANVLTF